This T cell receptor beta chain was recorded in a study of early T cells in non-severe SARS-CoV-2 infection. Background on the study: The study sequenced bulk RNA from unsorted whole blood, with chains unpaired.

Looked up from germline, CDR1 is SGHVS and CDR2 is FQNEAQ. The CDR3 sequence is 18 residues long. V was pared by 1 base and J by 3 bases, with 19 bases between. Unique molecular identifier tags were affixed to discrete cDNA molecules. TCRdb called the 5' RACE reads again in MiXCR, with one record for every CDR3 protein. In the table there are tens of thousands of distinct CDR3 sequences, 14% of which are singletons. This clonotype was seen ten or more times. No antigen is known for it. General observations from the study: VDJdb-based annotation leaned toward anti-spike CD8 responses and missed private and CD4 specificities.

Sequencing was done on a sample of whole blood. The chain couples TRBV7-8 to TRBJ1-5; TRBD1 might be the D (6 bases). The sequence was obtained from an adult who was a healthcare worker with PCR-confirmed SARS-CoV-2 infection or an uninfected control (not recorded which). CDR3 nucleotides: TGTGCCAGCAGCTTAGTCGGCAGGGGAGGAGTTAACAATCAGCCCCAGCATTTT. Protein product: CASSLVGRGGVNNQPQHF.